The rows below give T cell receptor beta chains drawn from one sample of a study of human thymus T cells. Measured with immunoSEQ multiplex PCR; TCRdb has only the in-frame clones, and not every one. Here the sample spans 46,000 or so clones, just under 95% being singletons. Sequenced input: blood. The receptors shown here come from a girl less than two years old with a congenital heart defect but otherwise immunologically healthy. CDR3s include the opening cysteine and the closing phenylalanine or tryptophan. D genes are given only for firm matches. The size of a clone is reported for some rows only, either as once, few or many, or as a class for expanded clones.

V gene,D gene,clone size,J gene,CDR3 length,CDR3 DNA,CDR3 protein
TRBV4-3,TRBD2,-,TRBJ2-7,15,TGCGCCAGCAGCCAGGGGGTAGCGGGAGCTCGCGAGCAGTACTTC,CASSQGVAGAREQYF
TRBV9,TRBD1,-,TRBJ1-1,12,TGTGCCAGCAGCTCGGGGGACAGTGAAGCTTTCTTT,CASSSGDSEAFF
TRBV9,TRBD1,-,TRBJ2-4,16,TGTGCCAGCAGCGTAGGCCTGGGACAGGGGGGAGACATTCAGTACTTC,CASSVGLGQGGDIQYF
TRBV29-1,TRBD2,-,TRBJ2-1,15,TGCAGCGCTGAGACTAGCGGGAGCTCCTACAATGAGCAGTTCTTC,CSAETSGSSYNEQFF
TRBV28,-,-,TRBJ1-2,12,TGTGCCAGCAGTTTAGGCAACTATGGCTACACCTTC,CASSLGNYGYTF
TRBV15,-,-,TRBJ1-1,14,TGTGCCACCAGCATCCCCGGGGCGAACACTGAAGCTTTCTTT,CATSIPGANTEAFF
TRBV7-3,TRBD2,-,TRBJ2-7,15,TGTGCCAGCAGCTTAATGGGAGGGCCTTTTTACGAGCAGTACTTC,CASSLMGGPFYEQYF
TRBV5-6,-,-,TRBJ1-5,13,TGTGCCAGCAGCTGGGGCTACAATCAGCCCCAGCATTTT,CASSWGYNQPQHF
TRBV6-5,TRBD2,-,TRBJ2-7,13,TGTGCCAGCAGTTATGTGGGAGGGCCGAAACAGTACTTC,CASSYVGGPKQYF
TRBV5-4,-,-,TRBJ1-1,13,TGTGCCAGCAGCTTGTTGGGGGACACTGAAGCTTTCTTT,CASSLLGDTEAFF
TRBV19,-,-,TRBJ1-3,17,TGTGCCAGTAGTGCATCAGTCCTACTATTCTCTGGAAACACCATATATTTT,CASSASVLLFSGNTIYF
TRBV7-8,TRBD1,-,TRBJ1-2,16,TGTGCCAGCAGCTTACTGGGGACAGGCGGAAACTATGGCTACACCTTC,CASSLLGTGGNYGYTF
TRBV4-1,TRBD1,few,TRBJ1-3,15,TGCGCCAGCACCCCCTCGACAGGGTTTGGAAACACCATATATTTT,CASTPSTGFGNTIYF
TRBV15,-,-,TRBJ1-3,14,TGTGCCACCAGAGCTAGGGGGTATGGAAACACCATATATTTT,CATRARGYGNTIYF
TRBV18,TRBD2,-,TRBJ2-1,16,TGTGCCAGCTCACCACTTACTAGCGGGCTTTACAATGAGCAGTTCTTC,CASSPLTSGLYNEQFF
TRBV2,TRBD2,-,TRBJ2-7,15,TGTGCCAGCAGCACCAGGACTAGCGGGACCTACGAGCAGTACTTC,CASSTRTSGTYEQYF
TRBV6-6,-,-,TRBJ2-4,15,TGTGCCAGTGCGGGGAGGGACAGTGCACAAAACATTCAGTACTTC,CASAGRDSAQNIQYF
TRBV11-2,TRBD2,-,TRBJ2-1,15,TGTGCCAGCACCCTTAGCGGGAGGCAGCACAATGAGCAGTTCTTC,CASTLSGRQHNEQFF
TRBV18,TRBD1,-,TRBJ2-3,14,TGTGCCAGCTCACGACAGGGGTTCGCAGATACGCAGTATTTT,CASSRQGFADTQYF
TRBV6-5,-,-,TRBJ1-1,14,TGTGCCAGCAGCCGAGACAGCGGGCTACCCGGCGCTTTCTTT,CASSRDSGLPGAFF
TRBV30,TRBD2,-,TRBJ2-2,14,TGTGCCTGTGGGACTAGCGGGATCACCGGGGAGCTGTTTTTT,CACGTSGITGELFF
TRBV7-8,TRBD1,-,TRBJ1-5,16,TGTGCCAGCAGCTTAGGGGTGGGACAGGGTGATCAGCCCCAGCATTTT,CASSLGVGQGDQPQHF
TRBV13,TRBD2,-,TRBJ2-1,16,TGTGCCAGCAGCGAGACTGGGACTACCGCCTACAATGAGCAGTTCTTC,CASSETGTTAYNEQFF
TRBV19,TRBD1,once,TRBJ1-2,13,TGTGCCAGTATTGACAGGGTGGGCTATGGCTACACCTTC,CASIDRVGYGYTF
TRBV15,-,-,TRBJ2-6,15,TGTGCCACCAGCAGAGCGGGAGCTGGGGCCAACGTCCTGACTTTC,CATSRAGAGANVLTF
TRBV20-1,-,-,TRBJ1-2,10,TGCAGTGCTAAGAGAGGAGGCTACACCTTC,CSAKRGGYTF
TRBV25-1,-,-,TRBJ1-1,13,TGTGCCAGCATGAGGGGGGGTTGGACTGAAGCTTTCTTT,CASMRGGWTEAFF
TRBV19,-,-,TRBJ2-3,13,TGTGCCAGTAGCGGGGGGCGGCCAGATACGCAGTATTTT,CASSGGRPDTQYF
TRBV7-9,-,-,TRBJ1-4,15,TGTGCCAGCAGCAGTCTGGGCAGGCTTAATGAAAAACTGTTTTTT,CASSSLGRLNEKLFF
TRBV27,TRBD1,-,TRBJ2-7,13,TGTGCCAGCAGGCGACAGGGGAAACACGAGCAGTACTTC,CASRRQGKHEQYF
TRBV7-8,TRBD2,-,TRBJ2-4,21,TGTGCCAGCAGCTTAGCCGGGAGGGACCCCTTCCCCTATATAGCCAAAAACATTCAGTACTTC,CASSLAGRDPFPYIAKNIQYF
TRBV15,-,-,TRBJ2-1,18,TGTGCCACCAGCAGAGATATTGTAAAGCGTAAGGACTACAATGAGCAGTTCTTC,CATSRDIVKRKDYNEQFF
TRBV5-1,TRBD1,-,TRBJ2-2,15,TGCGCCAGCAGCCTAACAGGGGGGAACACCGGGGAGCTGTTTTTT,CASSLTGGNTGELFF
TRBV10-3,-,-,TRBJ2-7,16,TGTGCCATCAGTGAGTCGAATGGTTTTCCAACCTACGAGCAGTACTTC,CAISESNGFPTYEQYF
TRBV7-2,-,-,TRBJ2-2,12,TGTGCCAGCAGCCCTTATACCGGGGAGCTGTTTTTT,CASSPYTGELFF
TRBV5-4,TRBD2,-,TRBJ2-7,13,TGTGCCAGCAGCGGGACTAACTCCTACGAGCAGTACTTC,CASSGTNSYEQYF
TRBV7-2,-,-,TRBJ2-5,15,TGTGCCAGCAGCGGGCGGCCACCGATCCAAGAGACCCAGTACTTC,CASSGRPPIQETQYF
TRBV7-2,TRBD2,-,TRBJ2-2,14,TGTGCCAGCACGGGACTAGCGAGCACCGGGGAGCTGTTTTTT,CASTGLASTGELFF
TRBV12-5,TRBD2,-,TRBJ2-1,15,TGTGCTAGTGGGTTCGGAGCGGGAGGGGCCTATGAGCAGTTCTTC,CASGFGAGGAYEQFF
TRBV25-1,-,-,TRBJ2-7,12,TGTGCCAGCAGGAAGGGCCTGGGCGAGCAGTACTTC,CASRKGLGEQYF
TRBV10-3,-,-,TRBJ2-3,12,TGTGCCATCAGTGAAGGCACAGATACGCAGTATTTT,CAISEGTDTQYF
TRBV5-1,TRBD2,-,TRBJ2-1,16,TGCGCCAGCAGCTTGGCCCGACTAGCAGGGAGCAATGAGCAGTTCTTC,CASSLARLAGSNEQFF
TRBV18,TRBD1,-,TRBJ1-1,14,TGTGCCAGCTCGTCAAGGACAGGGGAGGCTGAAGCTTTCTTT,CASSSRTGEAEAFF
TRBV6-1,-,-,TRBJ2-7,13,TGTGCCAGCAGTGAATGGAGCGGGCCCGAGCAGTACTTC,CASSEWSGPEQYF
TRBV25-1,-,-,TRBJ2-2,14,TGTGCCAGCAGTGACCCGGGGCGCACCGGGGAGCTGTTTTTT,CASSDPGRTGELFF